This section outlines one T cell receptor (beta chain) sequence together with its context. Its antigen remains unknown. This may be a read error: a much more frequent sequence differs by one nucleotide. This record belongs to a study of CD8+CD57+ T cells in acquired aplastic anemia. For the study at large: 3 to 3.5 ug was the average amount of DNA from sorted CD4+ and CD8+ cells. Reads per healthy sample averaged around 9.9 million (CD4+) and about 12 million (CD8+).

Notes on the study in general: Patients and controls shared roughly 31 CD8+ CDR3 sequences, highly expressed in patients. For CD8+ Simpson's diversity, patients and controls showed no significant difference.

Germline CDR1 is DFQATT and CDR2 is SNEGSKA (reference sequence). V lost 6 bases to trimming and J lost 5 bases, with 19 bases between them. The CDR3 consists of 14 residues. The template for TCR beta VDJ and CDR3 sequence profiling was genomic DNA. TCRdb redid the calling of the reads with MiXCR, one entry per CDR3 protein. Here the sample spans some 220,000 distinct CDR3 sequences, roughly 33% being singletons. The sequenced material came from sorted CD4+, CD8+, or CD8+CD57+ T cells (not recorded which) from PBMCs. The TCR sequence derives from a human donor in good health, serving as a control. The chain uses TRBV20-1 and TRBJ1-2, with a weak D call TRBD1 (6 bases). CDR3 nucleotides: TGCAGTGCCGAACAGGGAGCGTCTTCGTATGGCTACACCTTC. It specifies CSAEQGASSYGYTF.